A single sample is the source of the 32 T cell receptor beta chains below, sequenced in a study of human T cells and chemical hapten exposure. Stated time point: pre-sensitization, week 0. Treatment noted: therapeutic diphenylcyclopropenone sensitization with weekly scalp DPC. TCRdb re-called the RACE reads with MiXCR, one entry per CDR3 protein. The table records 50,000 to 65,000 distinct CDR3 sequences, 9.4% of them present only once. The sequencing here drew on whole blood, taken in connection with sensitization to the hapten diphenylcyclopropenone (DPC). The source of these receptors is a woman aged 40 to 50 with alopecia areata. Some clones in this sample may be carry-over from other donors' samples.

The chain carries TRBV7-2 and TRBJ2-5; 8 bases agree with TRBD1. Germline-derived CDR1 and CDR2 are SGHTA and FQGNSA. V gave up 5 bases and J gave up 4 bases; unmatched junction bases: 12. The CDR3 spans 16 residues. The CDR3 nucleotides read TGTGCCAGCAGCCCCCCCACGGACAGGGTTTTAGAGACCCAGTACTTC. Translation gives CASSPPTDRVLETQYF. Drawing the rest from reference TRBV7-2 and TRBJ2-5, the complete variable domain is GAGVSQSPSNKVTEKGKDVELRCDPISGHTALYWYRQSLGQGLEFLIYFQGNSAPDKSGLPSDRFSAERTGGSVSTLTIQRTQQEDSAVYLCASSPPTDRVLETQYFGPGTRLLVL.

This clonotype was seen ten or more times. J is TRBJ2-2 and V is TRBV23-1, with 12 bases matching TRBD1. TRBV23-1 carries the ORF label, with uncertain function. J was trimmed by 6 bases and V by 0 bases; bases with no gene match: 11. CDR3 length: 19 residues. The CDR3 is CASSQSRDRGRRGSGELFF. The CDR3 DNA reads TGCGCCAGCAGTCAATCCCGGGACAGGGGGCGACGAGGATCCGGGGAGCTGTTTTTT.

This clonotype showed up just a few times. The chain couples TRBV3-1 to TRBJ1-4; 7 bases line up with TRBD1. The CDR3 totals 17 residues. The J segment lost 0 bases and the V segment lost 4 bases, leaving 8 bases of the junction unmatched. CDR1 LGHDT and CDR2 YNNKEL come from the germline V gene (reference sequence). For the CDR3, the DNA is TGTGCCAGCAGCCCCAATCAAGGACAGGCAACTAATGAAAAACTGTTTTTT. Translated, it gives CASSPNQGQATNEKLFF.

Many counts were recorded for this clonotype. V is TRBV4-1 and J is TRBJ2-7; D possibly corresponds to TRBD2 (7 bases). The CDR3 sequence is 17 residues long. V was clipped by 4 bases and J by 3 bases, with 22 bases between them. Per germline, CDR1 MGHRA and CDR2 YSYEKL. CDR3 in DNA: TGCGCCAGCAGCCCGGTAGCCGGGGGGCCCCCTTACTACGAGCAGTACTTC. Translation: CASSPVAGGPPYYEQYF.

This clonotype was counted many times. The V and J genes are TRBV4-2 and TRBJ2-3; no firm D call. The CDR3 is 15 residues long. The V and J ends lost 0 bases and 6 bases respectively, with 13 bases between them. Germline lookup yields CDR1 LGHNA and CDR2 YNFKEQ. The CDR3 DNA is TGTGCCAGCAGCCAAGATTTGGGCGTTTCGGATACGCAGTATTTT. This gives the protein CASSQDLGVSDTQYF.

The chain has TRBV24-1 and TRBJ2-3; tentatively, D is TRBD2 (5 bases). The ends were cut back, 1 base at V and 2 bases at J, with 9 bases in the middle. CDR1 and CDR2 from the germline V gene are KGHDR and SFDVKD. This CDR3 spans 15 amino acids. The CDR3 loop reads CATSDFRGPTDTQYF. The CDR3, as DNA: TGTGCCACCAGTGATTTCCGGGGTCCCACAGATACGCAGTATTTT.

The CDR3 protein is CASSSQSTDTQYF. Written as DNA, the CDR3 is TGTGCCAGCAGCTCTCAGAGCACAGATACGCAGTATTTT. This rearrangement joins TRBV7-3 to TRBJ2-3; D not resolved. CDR3 length equals 13 residues. CDR1 SGHTA and CDR2 FQGTGA come from the germline V gene. V was cut by 4 bases and J by 0 bases, with 5 bases left in between.

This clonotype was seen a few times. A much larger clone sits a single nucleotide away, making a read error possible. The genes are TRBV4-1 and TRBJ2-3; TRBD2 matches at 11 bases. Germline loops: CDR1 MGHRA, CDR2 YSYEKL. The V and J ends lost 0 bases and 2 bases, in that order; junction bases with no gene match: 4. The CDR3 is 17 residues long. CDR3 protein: CASSQETSGDITDTQYF. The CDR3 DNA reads TGCGCCAGCAGCCAAGAGACTAGCGGGGACATCACAGATACGCAGTATTTT.

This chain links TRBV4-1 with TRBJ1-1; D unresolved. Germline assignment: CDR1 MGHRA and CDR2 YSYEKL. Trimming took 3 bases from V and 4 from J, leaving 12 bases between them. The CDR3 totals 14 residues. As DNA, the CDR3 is TGCGCCAGCAGCCACGCTCTACTGGGCACTGAAGCTTTCTTT. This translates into CASSHALLGTEAFF.

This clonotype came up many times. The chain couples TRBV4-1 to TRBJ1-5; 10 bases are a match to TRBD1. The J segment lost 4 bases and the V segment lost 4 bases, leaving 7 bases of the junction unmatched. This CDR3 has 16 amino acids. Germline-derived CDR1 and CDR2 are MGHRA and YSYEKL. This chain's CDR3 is CASSPLTGGKNQPQHF. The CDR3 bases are TGCGCCAGCAGCCCCCTGACAGGGGGCAAGAATCAGCCCCAGCATTTT.

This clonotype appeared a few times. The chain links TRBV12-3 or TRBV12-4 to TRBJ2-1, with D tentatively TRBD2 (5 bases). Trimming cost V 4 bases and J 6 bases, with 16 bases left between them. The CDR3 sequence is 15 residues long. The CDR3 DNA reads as TGTGCCAGCAGTTCAGACTTAGCGTTAGCCAATGAGCAGTTCTTC. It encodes CASSSDLALANEQFF.

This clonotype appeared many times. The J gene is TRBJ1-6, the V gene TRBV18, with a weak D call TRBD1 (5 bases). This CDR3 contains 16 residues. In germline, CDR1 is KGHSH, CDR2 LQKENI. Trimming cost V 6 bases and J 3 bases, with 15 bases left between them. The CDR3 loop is CASSRTRGGYNSPLHF. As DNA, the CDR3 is TGTGCCAGCTCCCGAACCCGGGGGGGCTATAATTCACCCCTCCACTTT. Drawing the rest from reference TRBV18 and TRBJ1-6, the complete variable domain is NAGVMQNPRHLVRRRGQEARLRCSPMKGHSHVYWYRQLPEEGLKFMVYLQKENIIDESGMPKERFSAEFPKEGPSILRIQQVVRGDSAAYFCASSRTRGGYNSPLHFGNGTRLTVT.

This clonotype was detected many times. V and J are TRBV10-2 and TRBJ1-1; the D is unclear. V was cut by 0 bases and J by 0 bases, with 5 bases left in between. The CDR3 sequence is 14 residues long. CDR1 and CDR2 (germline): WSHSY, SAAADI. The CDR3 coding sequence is TGCGCCAGCAGTGAGTCATTGTTGAACACTGAAGCTTTCTTT. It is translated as CASSESLLNTEAFF.

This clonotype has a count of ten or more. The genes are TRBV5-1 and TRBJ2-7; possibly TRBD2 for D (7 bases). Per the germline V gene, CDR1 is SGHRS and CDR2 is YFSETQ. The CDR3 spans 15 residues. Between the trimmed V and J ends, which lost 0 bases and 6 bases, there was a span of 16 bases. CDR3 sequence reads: CASSLEGGRVREQYF. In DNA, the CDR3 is TGCGCCAGCAGCTTGGAGGGGGGGCGCGTACGCGAGCAGTACTTC.

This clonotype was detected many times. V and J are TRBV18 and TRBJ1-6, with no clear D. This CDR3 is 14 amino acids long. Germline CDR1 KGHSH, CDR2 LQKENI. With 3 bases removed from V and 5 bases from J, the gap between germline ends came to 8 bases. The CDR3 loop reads CASSPQEHNSPLHF. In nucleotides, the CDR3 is TGTGCCAGCTCACCCCAGGAGCATAATTCACCCCTCCACTTT.

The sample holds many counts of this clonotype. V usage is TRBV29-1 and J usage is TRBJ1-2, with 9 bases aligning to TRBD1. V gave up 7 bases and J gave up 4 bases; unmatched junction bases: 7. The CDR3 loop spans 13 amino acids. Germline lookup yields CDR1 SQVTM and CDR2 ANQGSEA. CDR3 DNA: TGCAGCGGGACCCCACAGGGGGCCTATGGCTACACCTTC. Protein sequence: CSGTPQGAYGYTF.

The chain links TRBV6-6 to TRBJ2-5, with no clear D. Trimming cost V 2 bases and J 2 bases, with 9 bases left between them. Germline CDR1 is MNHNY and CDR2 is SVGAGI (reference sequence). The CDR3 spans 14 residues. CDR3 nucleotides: TGTGCCAGCAGTTACCATGGCGGTCAAGAGACCCAGTACTTC. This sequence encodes CASSYHGGQETQYF.

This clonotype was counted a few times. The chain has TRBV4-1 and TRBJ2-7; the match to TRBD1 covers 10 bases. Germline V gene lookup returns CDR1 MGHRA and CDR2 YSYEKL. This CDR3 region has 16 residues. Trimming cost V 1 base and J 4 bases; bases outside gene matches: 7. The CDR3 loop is CASSQGGGTGEYEQYF. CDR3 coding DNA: TGCGCCAGCAGCCAAGGCGGGGGGACAGGGGAATACGAGCAGTACTTC.

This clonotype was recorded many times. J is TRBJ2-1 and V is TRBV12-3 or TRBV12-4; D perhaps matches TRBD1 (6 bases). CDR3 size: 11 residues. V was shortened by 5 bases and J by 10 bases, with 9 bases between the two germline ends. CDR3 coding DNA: TGTGCCAGCAGTGTAACAGGGGAGCAGTTCTTC. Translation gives CASSVTGEQFF.

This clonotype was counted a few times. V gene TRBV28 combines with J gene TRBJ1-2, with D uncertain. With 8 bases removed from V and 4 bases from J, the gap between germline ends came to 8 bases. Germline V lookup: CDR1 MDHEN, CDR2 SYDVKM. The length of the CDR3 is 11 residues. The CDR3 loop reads CASGESYGYTF. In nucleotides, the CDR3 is TGTGCCAGCGGGGAGAGCTATGGCTACACCTTC.

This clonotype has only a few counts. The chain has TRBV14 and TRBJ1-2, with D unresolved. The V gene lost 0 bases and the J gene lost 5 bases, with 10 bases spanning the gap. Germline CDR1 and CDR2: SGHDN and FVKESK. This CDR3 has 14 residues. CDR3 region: CASSQDFSIYGYTF. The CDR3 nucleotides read TGTGCCAGCAGCCAAGATTTCTCCATATATGGCTACACCTTC.

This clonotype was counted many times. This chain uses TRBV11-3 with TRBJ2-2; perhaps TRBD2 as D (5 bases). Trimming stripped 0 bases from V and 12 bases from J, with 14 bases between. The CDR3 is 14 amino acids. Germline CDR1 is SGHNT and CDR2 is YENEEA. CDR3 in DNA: TGTGCCAGCAGCTTAGAGGGAGAGGTAGCAAAGCTGTTTTTT. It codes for CASSLEGEVAKLFF.

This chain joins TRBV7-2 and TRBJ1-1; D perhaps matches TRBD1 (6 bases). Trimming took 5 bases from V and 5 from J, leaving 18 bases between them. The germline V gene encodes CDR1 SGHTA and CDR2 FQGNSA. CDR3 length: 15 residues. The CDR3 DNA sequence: TGTGCCAGCAGCACCGGCGGGGGCGTGGGGACTGAAGCTTTCTTT. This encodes CASSTGGGVGTEAFF.

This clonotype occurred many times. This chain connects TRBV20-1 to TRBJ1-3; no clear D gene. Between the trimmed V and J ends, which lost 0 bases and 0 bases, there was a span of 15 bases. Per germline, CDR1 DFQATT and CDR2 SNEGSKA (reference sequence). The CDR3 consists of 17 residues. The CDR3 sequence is CSARDDLDGTSGNTIYF. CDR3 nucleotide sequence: TGCAGTGCTAGAGACGACTTGGACGGAACCTCTGGAAACACCATATATTTT.

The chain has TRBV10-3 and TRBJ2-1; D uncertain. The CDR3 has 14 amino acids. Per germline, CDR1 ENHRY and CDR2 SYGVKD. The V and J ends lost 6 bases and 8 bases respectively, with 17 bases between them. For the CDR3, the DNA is TGTGCCATCAGACCGCGGAACTATTGGGATGAGCAGTTCTTC. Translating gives CAIRPRNYWDEQFF.

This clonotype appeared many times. CDR3 DNA sequence: TGTGCCAGCAGTGACTCCCCCGGGACAGGGACCACCGGGGAGCTGTTTTTT. Amino acid sequence: CASSDSPGTGTTGELFF. The rearrangement joins TRBV6-4 to TRBJ2-2; TRBD1 agrees at 9 bases. Germline V gene lookup returns CDR1 MRHNA and CDR2 SNTAGT. The length of the CDR3 is 17 residues. V lost 0 bases to trimming and J lost 4 bases; unmatched junction nucleotides: 6.

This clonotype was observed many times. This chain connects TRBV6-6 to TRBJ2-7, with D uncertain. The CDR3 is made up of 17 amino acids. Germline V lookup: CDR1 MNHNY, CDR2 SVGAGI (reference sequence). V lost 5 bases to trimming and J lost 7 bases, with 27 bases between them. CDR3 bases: TGTGCCAGCAGTCCCCCGCGCCCGACACTGTATGGTATTGAGCAGTACTTC. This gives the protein CASSPPRPTLYGIEQYF.

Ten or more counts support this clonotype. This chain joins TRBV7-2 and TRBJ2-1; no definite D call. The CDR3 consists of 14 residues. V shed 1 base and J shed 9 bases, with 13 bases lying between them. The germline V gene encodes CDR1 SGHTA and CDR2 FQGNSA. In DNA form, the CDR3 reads TGTGCCAGCAGCTTAGTCTACAGCCTGGGTGAGCAGTTCTTC. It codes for CASSLVYSLGEQFF.

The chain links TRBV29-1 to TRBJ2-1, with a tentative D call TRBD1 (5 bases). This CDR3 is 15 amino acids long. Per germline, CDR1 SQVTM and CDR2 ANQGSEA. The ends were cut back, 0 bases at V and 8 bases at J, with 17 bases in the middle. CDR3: CSVEDIAPGSHEQFF. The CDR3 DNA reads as TGCAGCGTTGAAGATATCGCCCCAGGGTCCCATGAGCAGTTCTTC.

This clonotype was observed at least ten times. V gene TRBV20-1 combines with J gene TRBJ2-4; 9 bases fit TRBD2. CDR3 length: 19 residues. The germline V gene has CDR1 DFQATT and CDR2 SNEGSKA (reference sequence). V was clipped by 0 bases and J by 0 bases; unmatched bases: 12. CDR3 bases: TGCAGTGCTAGAGATAGGTTGACTAGCGGAAAACTAGCCAAAAACATTCAGTACTTC. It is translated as CSARDRLTSGKLAKNIQYF.

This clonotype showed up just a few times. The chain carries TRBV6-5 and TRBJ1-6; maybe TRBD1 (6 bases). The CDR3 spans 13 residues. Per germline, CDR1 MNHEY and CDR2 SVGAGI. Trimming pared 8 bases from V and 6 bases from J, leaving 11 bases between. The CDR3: CASLRGANSPLHF. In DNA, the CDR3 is TGTGCCAGCCTAAGGGGGGCTAATTCACCCCTCCACTTT.

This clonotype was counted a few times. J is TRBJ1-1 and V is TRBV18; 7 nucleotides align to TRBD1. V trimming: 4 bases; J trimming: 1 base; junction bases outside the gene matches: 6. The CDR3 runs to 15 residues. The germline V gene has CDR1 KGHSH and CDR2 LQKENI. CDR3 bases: TGTGCCAGCTCACAAGGGACAGCGGCGAACACTGAAGCTTTCTTT. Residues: CASSQGTAANTEAFF.